This TCR beta chain was recorded in a study of PD-1 blockade in mismatch repair-deficient tumors (dated by TCRdb to between 2016 and 2019). About the full investigation: Between late 2013 and September 2016, the trial enrolled roughly 86 consecutive patients with approximately 13 types of mismatch repair-deficient cancer, all of whom had received prior treatment and were progressing. Deep sequencing of TCR CDR3 regions was used to track tumor-associated T cell clones in peripheral blood of patients responding to PD-1 blockade. What the authors observed across the whole study: Rapid expansion after pembrolizumab followed by contraction, generally before radiologic responses, was shown by tumor-resident clones, which were often undetectable in blood before treatment.

This clone was recorded only once. Its antigen has not been determined. No per-base quality is available; no much larger clone lies one base away. Libraries were built with the immunoSEQ multiplex PCR assay. This immuneACCESS table, as held by TCRdb, lists in-frame sequences with V and J called but not all clones. Of the missing ones, under half trace to an unresolved V gene in checked studies; the others have no known cause. This sample comprises about 79,000 clones, roughly 80% of them detected only once. 5% to 6.5% of the sample comes from the top ten. Mismatch repair deficiency was established in every enrolled patient by polymerase chain reaction or immunohistochemistry. A few patients who responded to pembrolizumab therapy underwent TCR sequencing. In the phase II trial, pembrolizumab PD-1 blockade was tested prospectively in advanced mismatch repair-deficient cancers, no matter which tissue of origin the cancers came from. Peripheral blood T cell samples were serially collected before and at multiple times after PD-1 blockade was started. Blood sampling times were expressed in weeks after the first pembrolizumab dose.

This receptor was taken from an adult with mismatch repair-deficient cancer. The sequenced sample was peripheral blood, obtained 44 weeks after starting pembrolizumab.

The bases read TGTGCCAGTCGGAGGGCTGGGGCCAACGTCCTGACTTTC. Its coded protein is CASRRAGANVLTF. This sequence uses TRBV6-5 and TRBJ2-6; D gene: possibly TRBD2, on 6 matching bases. The germline V gene provides CDR1 MNHEY and CDR2 SVGAGI. V is clipped by 9 bases and J by 2 bases, and the sequence between their germline boundaries is 8 bases long. Counted from cysteine to phenylalanine, this CDR3 has 13 amino acids. Only the CDR3 DNA stays, 39 bases, in frame from base 1.